Detailed here is one T cell receptor (beta chain). The antigen is unknown. The same CDR3 also results from other DNA sequences found in this sample. This sample is drawn from a study of OX40 agonist ivuxolimab in advanced cancers. Study-wide background: Under the entry rules, prior anti-PD-1, anti-PD-L1 or anti-CTLA-4 therapy was allowed, and approximately 36% had some. Two patients with cutaneous melanoma and one with hepatocellular carcinoma, three in total, showed partial responses.

Germline V lookup: CDR1 SQVTM, CDR2 ANQGSEA. The CDR3 contains 12 residues. The ends lost 4 bases at V and 4 bases at J; junction bases unmatched: 1. Findings and limits, study-wide: The expanded peripheral T cells' antigen specificity was not determined.

Produced via immunoSEQ multiplex PCR; TCRdb's table is partial and in-frame only. The data hold tens of thousands of clones, with approximately 80% observed a single time. The gene calls are TRBV29-1 and TRBJ2-5; 9 bases agree with TRBD2. The sequenced sample was CD4+ or CD8+ T cells sorted from blood, obtained in a trial of the OX40 agonist ivuxolimab. This TCR came from an adult with an advanced solid tumor such as melanoma, head and neck, liver or kidney cancer. CDR3 in amino acids: CSVVAGVETQYF. DNA of the CDR3: TGCAGCGTTGTAGCGGGAGTAGAGACCCAGTACTTC.